Shown below are 32 T cell receptor beta chains from a single sample sequenced in a study of blood T cell repertoires in COVID-19. TCRdb's table, derived via immunoSEQ multiplex PCR, lists solely in-frame clones and lacks some. The sample has nearly 110,000 clones, roughly two thirds seen once; the top ten hold approximately 0.88%. The sample taken for sequencing was peripheral blood. Receptors originate from a human donor with acute or convalescent COVID-19. The donor label of this sample is uncertain.

V usage is TRBV6-5 and J usage is TRBJ1-2; TRBD1 aligns across 7 bases. Germline V gene lookup returns CDR1 MNHEY and CDR2 SVGAGI. There are 14 residues in the CDR3. V was clipped by 6 bases and J by 7 bases; unmatched bases: 11. CDR3 region: CASRNQGGATGYTF. The DNA for the CDR3 is TGTGCCAGCAGAAATCAAGGGGGCGCGACTGGCTACACCTTC.

The chain links TRBV19 to TRBJ1-5, with a possible D match to TRBD1 (6 bases). CDR3 length: 17 amino acids. CDR1 and CDR2 (germline): LNHDA, SQIVND (reference sequence). The V end lost 6 bases, the J end lost 4 bases, and 22 bases lay between the germline ends. For the CDR3, the DNA is TGTGCCAGTAGGACGGCTCAGACAGGCCTCTTAAATCAGCCCCAGCATTTT. It yields the protein CASRTAQTGLLNQPQHF.

The V gene is TRBV30, the J gene TRBJ1-5, with D perhaps TRBD1 (6 bases). Trimming took 1 base from V and 4 from J, leaving 11 bases between them. The germline V gene encodes CDR1 GTSNPN and CDR2 SVGIG (reference sequence). The CDR3 length is 14 residues. The CDR3 here is CAWSEGGLNQPQHF. CDR3 nucleotide sequence: TGTGCCTGGAGTGAGGGGGGGCTGAATCAGCCCCAGCATTTT.

This clone was seen a single time. This chain uses TRBV3-1 (or the pseudogene TRBV3-2) with TRBJ2-5; possibly TRBD2 for D (7 bases). CDR1 is LGHDT, CDR2 YNNKEL, per germline (reference sequence). CDR3 length: 15 amino acids. The V and J ends lost 8 bases and 2 bases respectively, with 18 bases between them. CDR3 protein: CASGRGGPIQETQYF. The CDR3 nucleotides read TGTGCCAGCGGGAGGGGGGGACCTATACAAGAGACCCAGTACTTC.

The CDR3 is CASSPGGGGLYNEQFF. DNA for the CDR3: TGTGCCAGCTCACCTGGCGGGGGGGGCCTCTACAATGAGCAGTTCTTC. The V gene is TRBV18, the J gene TRBJ2-1; 9 nucleotides agree with TRBD2. CDR1 and CDR2 from the germline V gene are KGHSH and LQKENI. This CDR3 comprises 16 residues. Trimming removed 3 bases from V and 3 bases from J; junction bases left unmatched: 6. The entire variable domain, with the rest obtained from reference TRBV18 and TRBJ2-1, is as follows: NAGVMQNPRHLVRRRGQEARLRCSPMKGHSHVYWYRQLPEEGLKFMVYLQKENIIDESGMPKERFSAEFPKEGPSILRIQQVVRGDSAAYFCASSPGGGGLYNEQFFGPGTRLTVL.

This clone was seen ten or more times. The chain joins TRBV30 to TRBJ1-1; TRBD1 aligns across 8 bases. This CDR3 has 14 amino acids. The germline CDR1 and CDR2 sequences are GTSNPN and SVGIG (reference sequence). The V and J ends lost 5 bases and 5 bases, in that order; junction bases with no gene match: 10. CDR3 DNA: TGTGCCTGGGACAGGGGTTTAGTAGAAACTGAAGCTTTCTTT. Translated, it gives CAWDRGLVETEAFF.

The chain recombines TRBV2 with TRBJ1-6; 7 nucleotides agree with TRBD1. The CDR3 runs to 16 residues. The V and J ends lost 6 bases and 5 bases, in that order; junction bases with no gene match: 10. Per the germline V gene, CDR1 is SNHLY and CDR2 is FYNNEI. The CDR3 loop is CASSRGSQAHNSPLHF. The CDR3 DNA follows: TGTGCCAGCAGCAGGGGGAGTCAGGCCCATAATTCACCCCTCCACTTT.

Written as DNA, the CDR3 is TGTGCCAGCTCGACCCAGGGGGGAACTAACTATGGCTACACCTTC. Amino acids: CASSTQGGTNYGYTF. V and J are TRBV18 and TRBJ1-2; 7 nucleotides agree with TRBD1. The junction had 7 bases not matched to a gene; V was cut back by 6 bases and J by 0 bases. Germline CDR1 is KGHSH and CDR2 is LQKENI. The CDR3 sequence is 15 residues long.

This clone was picked up a small number of times. This CDR3 is CASSQDRGQIYGYTF. The CDR3 region has the DNA TGTGCCAGCAGCCAAGATAGAGGACAGATATATGGCTACACCTTC. The chain recombines TRBV14 with TRBJ1-2, with D tentatively TRBD1 (6 bases). The germline gives CDR1 SGHDN, CDR2 FVKESK. The ends were cut back, 0 bases at V and 5 bases at J, with 13 bases in the middle. CDR3 length: 15 residues.

The V gene is TRBV18, the J gene TRBJ1-2; possibly TRBD1 for D (5 bases). From germline, CDR1 is KGHSH and CDR2 LQKENI. The CDR3 length is 14 residues. V lost 2 bases and J 2 bases, leaving 9 bases between the germline ends. The CDR3 region has the DNA TGTGCCAGCTCACCATCCAAGGGGAACTATGGCTACACCTTC. Its translation is CASSPSKGNYGYTF.

J is TRBJ1-2 and V is TRBV19; 8 nucleotides match TRBD1. The CDR3 extends over 16 amino acids. V gave up 4 bases and J gave up 8 bases; unmatched junction bases: 15. Germline V lookup: CDR1 LNHDA, CDR2 SQIVND (reference sequence). CDR3 loop: CASSRSPQGAFRGYTF. The CDR3 DNA sequence: TGTGCCAGTAGTAGGAGCCCCCAGGGGGCATTCCGGGGCTACACCTTC.

This chain links TRBV14 with TRBJ2-7, with TRBD1 matching over 9 bases. This CDR3 is built from 15 residues. Unmatched junction bases numbered 10, after V lost 5 bases and J lost 5 bases. Germline loops: CDR1 SGHDN, CDR2 FVKESK. The CDR3 DNA sequence: TGTGCCAGCAGCGTCTATCCGGGACAGGGTCACGAGCAGTACTTC. Protein sequence: CASSVYPGQGHEQYF.

J is TRBJ1-5 and V is TRBV5-1; D remains ambiguous. Germline loops: CDR1 SGHRS, CDR2 YFSETQ. The V and J ends lost 4 bases and 9 bases respectively, with 17 bases between them. The CDR3 contains 14 residues. The CDR3 sequence: CASSPEGAVGPQHF. The CDR3 DNA reads TGCGCCAGCAGCCCGGAGGGAGCCGTGGGGCCCCAGCATTTT.

This clone came up once. The J gene is TRBJ2-3, the V gene TRBV5-5; 7 positions agree with TRBD1. V lost 2 bases, J lost 4 bases, and 1 base stayed unmatched. Germline CDR1 is SGHKS and CDR2 is YYEKEE (reference sequence). There are 13 residues in the CDR3. The CDR3: CASSFQGADTQYF. CDR3 nucleotides: TGTGCCAGCAGCTTCCAGGGGGCAGATACGCAGTATTTT.

The chain recombines TRBV6-5 with TRBJ1-1; 8 nucleotides line up with TRBD1. This CDR3 spans 13 amino acids. Germline trimming cut 6 bases from V and 11 bases from J; bases unmatched to any gene: 11. Looked up from germline, CDR1 is MNHEY and CDR2 is SVGAGI. Here the CDR3 reads CASRRPGTGLAFF. The CDR3 DNA reads as TGTGCCAGCAGGAGACCCGGGACAGGCCTGGCTTTCTTT.

This clone was observed a handful of times. In DNA, the CDR3 is TGTGCCAGCAGGCCGACAGGGTGGCCTGGCTACACCTTC. It yields the protein CASRPTGWPGYTF. The chain uses TRBV2 and TRBJ1-2; TRBD1 aligns across 7 bases. V shed 6 bases, J shed 7 bases, and the junction held 8 bases outside the gene matches. The length of the CDR3 is 13 residues. Germline V gene lookup returns CDR1 SNHLY and CDR2 FYNNEI.

The rearrangement joins TRBV30 to TRBJ2-5; D is possibly TRBD1 (5 bases). The CDR3 consists of 15 residues. The ends were cut back, 0 bases at V and 4 bases at J, with 15 bases in the middle. Germline V gene lookup returns CDR1 GTSNPN and CDR2 SVGIG (reference sequence). The CDR3: CAWSVGSIQGETQYF. The CDR3 DNA follows: TGTGCCTGGAGTGTTGGGTCGATCCAGGGAGAGACCCAGTACTTC.

V and J are TRBV27 and TRBJ1-1; 9 bases line up with TRBD1. There are 13 residues in the CDR3. Per germline, CDR1 MNHEY and CDR2 SMNVEV (reference sequence). The ends lost 4 bases at V and 5 bases at J; junction bases unmatched: 2. In DNA form, the CDR3 reads TGTGCCAGCAGTTCTGACAGGGGGACTGAAGCTTTCTTT. It is translated as CASSSDRGTEAFF.

V and J are TRBV28 and TRBJ1-4; 9 nucleotides align to TRBD1. The CDR3 is 15 residues long. J gave up 3 bases and V 5 bases, and 4 bases lay outside the gene matches. Germline loops: CDR1 MDHEN, CDR2 SYDVKM. The CDR3 nucleotides are TGTGCCAGCAGTACAGGGGGCGAAGCTAATGAAAAACTGTTTTTT. As protein: CASSTGGEANEKLFF.

A word on this clone: The same CDR3 is also encoded by other DNA sequences in this sample. This rearrangement joins TRBV7-9 to TRBJ1-5; tentative D call: TRBD1 (5 bases). Trimming stripped 1 base from V and 0 bases from J, with 7 bases between. The CDR3 loop spans 15 amino acids. The germline CDR1 and CDR2 sequences are SEHNR and FQNEAQ (reference sequence). The CDR3 DNA reads as TGTGCCAGCAGCTTAGGGGGCTATAGCAATCAGCCCCAGCATTTT. Its translation: CASSLGGYSNQPQHF.

V gene TRBV9 combines with J gene TRBJ2-3, with a possible D match to TRBD2 (7 bases). V was clipped by 0 bases and J by 2 bases, with 10 bases between them. Looked up from germline, CDR1 is SGDLS and CDR2 is YYNGEE. This CDR3 is 15 amino acids long. The CDR3 spells CASSVDGGLTDTQYF. Written as DNA, the CDR3 is TGTGCCAGCAGCGTAGACGGGGGGCTCACAGATACGCAGTATTTT.

In this sample, this clone turned up a few times. The chain employs TRBV7-2 and TRBJ1-1; TRBD1 agrees at 12 bases. CDR3 length equals 17 residues. Germline assignment: CDR1 SGHTA and CDR2 FQGNSA. V lost 4 bases to trimming and J lost 0 bases; unmatched junction nucleotides: 6. The CDR3 sequence: CASSSRDRGLMNTEAFF. CDR3 bases: TGTGCCAGCAGCTCCCGGGACAGGGGGCTTATGAACACTGAAGCTTTCTTT.

The genes are TRBV4-1 and TRBJ2-1; TRBD2 agrees at 10 bases. Per germline, CDR1 MGHRA and CDR2 YSYEKL. Trimming at V came to 1 base and at J to 3 bases, leaving 12 bases not matched to a gene. The CDR3 sequence is 19 residues long. This chain's CDR3 is CASSQGGAGGPWGYNEQFF. The CDR3 DNA sequence: TGCGCCAGCAGCCAAGGGGGAGCGGGGGGGCCTTGGGGCTACAATGAGCAGTTCTTC.

J is TRBJ2-3 and V is TRBV10-2, with a possible D match to TRBD2 (6 bases). The V gene lost 7 bases and the J gene lost 1 base, with 6 bases spanning the gap. CDR3 length: 12 amino acids. Germline loops: CDR1 WSHSY, CDR2 SAAADI. The CDR3 here is CASTGGTDTQYF. DNA of the CDR3: TGCGCCAGCACGGGGGGCACAGATACGCAGTATTTT.

The chain employs TRBV24-1 and TRBJ1-2; no firm D call. Germline values: CDR1 KGHDR, CDR2 SFDVKD. Trimming took off 4 bases at V and 4 bases at J, with 12 bases between the two ends. The CDR3 loop spans 14 amino acids. The CDR3 DNA sequence: TGTGCCACCAGTGACCAGACTCCGCCCTATGGCTACACCTTC. Protein: CATSDQTPPYGYTF.

This clone showed up just a few times. J is TRBJ1-2 and V is TRBV7-4; the match to TRBD1 covers 8 bases. The J segment lost 0 bases and the V segment lost 4 bases, leaving 7 bases of the junction unmatched. This CDR3 has 16 residues. Germline V CDR1 and CDR2: SGHVT, SQSDAQ. CDR3 in amino acids: CASSSEGQEPNYGYTF. DNA of the CDR3: TGTGCCAGCAGCTCCGAGGGACAGGAGCCTAACTATGGCTACACCTTC.

V and J are TRBV2 and TRBJ1-2; TRBD1 agrees at 7 bases. The CDR3 runs to 14 residues. Losses at the gene ends were 3 bases for V and 7 bases for J; bases not matched to a gene: 8. Per the germline V gene, CDR1 is SNHLY and CDR2 is FYNNEI. CDR3 in DNA: TGTGCCAGCAGTGACCCCGACAGGGTCACTGGCTACACCTTC. Translation gives CASSDPDRVTGYTF.

This chain joins TRBV3-1 (or the pseudogene TRBV3-2) and TRBJ2-3; 11 positions agree with TRBD2. Germline lookup yields CDR1 LGHDT and CDR2 YNNKEL (reference sequence). Trimming took 4 bases from V and 2 from J; bases not matched to a gene: 5. CDR3 length: 16 amino acids. The CDR3 bases are TGTGCCAGCAGCCCACTAGCGGGGGCGCTCACAGATACGCAGTATTTT. Protein sequence: CASSPLAGALTDTQYF.

The chain recombines TRBV28 with TRBJ2-2; 8 positions match TRBD2. V gave up 3 bases and J gave up 0 bases; unmatched junction bases: 12. The V gene's germline CDR1 is MDHEN and CDR2 SYDVKM. The CDR3 has 19 residues. CDR3 loop: CASSFPLGSGGSNTGELFF. Written as DNA, the CDR3 is TGTGCCAGCAGTTTTCCCTTGGGGAGCGGGGGATCGAACACCGGGGAGCTGTTTTTT.

The rearrangement links TRBV7-9 to TRBJ2-5; a weak D match, TRBD1 (5 bases). This CDR3 has 15 residues. Germline loops: CDR1 SEHNR, CDR2 FQNEAQ (reference sequence). V was clipped by 0 bases and J by 5 bases, with 13 bases between them. The CDR3 bases are TGTGCCAGCAGCTTAGCGGCAGGGTCAGGCGAGACCCAGTACTTC. This translates into CASSLAAGSGETQYF.

This chain uses TRBV7-2 with TRBJ2-3; 9 nucleotides match TRBD2. V dropped 1 base and J dropped 6; count of bases not matched to a gene: 8. The CDR3 has 16 residues. The germline gives CDR1 SGHTA, CDR2 FQGNSA. The CDR3: CASSLGGGGATDTQYF. The CDR3 nucleotides are TGTGCCAGCAGCTTAGGAGGCGGGGGGGCTACCGATACGCAGTATTTT.

This clone was observed many times. The CDR3 is CASTLGAQEGYGYTF. The CDR3 DNA follows: TGTGCCAGCACTTTAGGGGCCCAGGAAGGCTATGGCTACACCTTC. The chain employs TRBV6-5 and TRBJ1-2; TRBD1 might be the D (5 bases). Germline V gene sequence: CDR1 MNHEY, CDR2 SVGAGI. Trimming cost V 7 bases and J 4 bases, with 19 bases left between them. The CDR3 totals 15 residues.